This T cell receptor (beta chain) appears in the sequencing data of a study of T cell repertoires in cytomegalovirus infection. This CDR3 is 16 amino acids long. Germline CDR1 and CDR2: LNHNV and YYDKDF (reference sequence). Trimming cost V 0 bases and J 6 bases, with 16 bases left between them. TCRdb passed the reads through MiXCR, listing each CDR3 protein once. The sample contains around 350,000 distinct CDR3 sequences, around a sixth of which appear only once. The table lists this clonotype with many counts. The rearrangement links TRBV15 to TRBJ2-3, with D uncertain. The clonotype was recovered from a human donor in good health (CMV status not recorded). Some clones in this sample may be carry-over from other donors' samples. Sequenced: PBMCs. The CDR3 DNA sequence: TGTGCCACCAGCAGAGATCCTCCCACTTTACCCGATACGCAGTATTTT. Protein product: CATSRDPPTLPDTQYF.